This TCR beta chain was identified in a study of blood T cell repertoires in COVID-19. Turning to the study itself: The United States, Italy and Spain were the sources of the acute and convalescent COVID-19 samples.

Authors' analysis steps: Reference gene primer amplification gave nucleated cell count estimates. Repertoires were generated with immunoSEQ multiplex PCR, while TCRdb's copy carries only in-frame clones and drops some. V, J and clone size derive from that table, while D and trimming were established from the DNA sequence. The sample contains about 170,000 clones, approximately 90% of which appear only once. Sequenced sample: peripheral blood. The receptor was isolated from a woman at least 80 years old in a cohort sampled during active or convalescent COVID-19.

CDR3 in amino acids: CASRINGDSNQPQHF. CDR3 in DNA: TGTGCCAGTAGAATAAACGGGGATAGCAATCAGCCCCAGCATTTT. This chain connects TRBV19 to TRBJ1-5; no clear D gene. Germline CDR1 reads LNHDA; CDR2 reads SQIVND (reference sequence). The CDR3 totals 15 residues. V gave up 6 bases and J gave up 0 bases, with 12 bases separating them.